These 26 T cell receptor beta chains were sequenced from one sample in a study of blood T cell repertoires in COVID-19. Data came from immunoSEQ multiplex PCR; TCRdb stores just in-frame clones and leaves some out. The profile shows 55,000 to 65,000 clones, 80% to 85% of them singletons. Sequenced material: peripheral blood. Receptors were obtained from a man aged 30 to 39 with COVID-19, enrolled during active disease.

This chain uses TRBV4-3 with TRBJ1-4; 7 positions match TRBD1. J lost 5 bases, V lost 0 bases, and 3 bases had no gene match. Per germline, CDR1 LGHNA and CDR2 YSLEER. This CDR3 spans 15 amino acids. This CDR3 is CASSQDLQGNEKLFF. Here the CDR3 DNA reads TGCGCCAGCAGCCAAGATTTACAGGGGAATGAAAAACTGTTTTTT.

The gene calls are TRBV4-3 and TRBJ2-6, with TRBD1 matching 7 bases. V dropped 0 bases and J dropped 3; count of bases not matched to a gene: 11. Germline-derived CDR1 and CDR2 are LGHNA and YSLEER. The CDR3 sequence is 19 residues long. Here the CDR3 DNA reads TGCGCCAGCAGCCAAGAATTGGGACAGTATATGAGTGGGGCCAACGTCCTGACTTTC. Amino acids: CASSQELGQYMSGANVLTF.

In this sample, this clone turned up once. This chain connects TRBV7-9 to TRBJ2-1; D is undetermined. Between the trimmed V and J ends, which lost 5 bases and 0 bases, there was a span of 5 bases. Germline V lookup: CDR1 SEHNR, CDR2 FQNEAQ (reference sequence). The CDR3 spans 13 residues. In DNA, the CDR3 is TGTGCCAGCAGCGGGCTCTCCTACAATGAGCAGTTCTTC. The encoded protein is CASSGLSYNEQFF.

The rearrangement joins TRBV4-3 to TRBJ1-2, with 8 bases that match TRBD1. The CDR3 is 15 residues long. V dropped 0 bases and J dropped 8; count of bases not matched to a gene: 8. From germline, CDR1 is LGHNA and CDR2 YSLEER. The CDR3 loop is CASSQDGQGARGYTF. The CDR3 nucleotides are TGCGCCAGCAGCCAAGATGGGCAGGGGGCGCGGGGCTACACCTTC.

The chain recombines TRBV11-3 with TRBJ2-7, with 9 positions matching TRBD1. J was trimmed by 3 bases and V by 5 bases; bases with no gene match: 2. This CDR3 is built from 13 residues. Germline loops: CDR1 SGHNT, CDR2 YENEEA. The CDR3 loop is CASSRGQGYEQYF. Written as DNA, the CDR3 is TGTGCCAGCAGCCGGGGACAGGGCTACGAGCAGTACTTC.

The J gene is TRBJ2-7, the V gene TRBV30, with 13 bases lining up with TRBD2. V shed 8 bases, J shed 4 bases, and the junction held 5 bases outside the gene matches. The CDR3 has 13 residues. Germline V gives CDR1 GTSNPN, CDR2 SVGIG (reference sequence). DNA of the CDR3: TGTGCCCGCCGGACTAGCGGGAGTTACGAGCAGTACTTC. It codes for CARRTSGSYEQYF.

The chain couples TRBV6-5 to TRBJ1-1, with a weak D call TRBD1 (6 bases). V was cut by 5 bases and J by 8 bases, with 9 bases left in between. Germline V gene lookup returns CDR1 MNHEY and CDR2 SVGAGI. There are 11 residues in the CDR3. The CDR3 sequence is CASSRQDEAFF. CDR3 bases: TGTGCCAGCAGTAGACAGGACGAAGCTTTCTTT.

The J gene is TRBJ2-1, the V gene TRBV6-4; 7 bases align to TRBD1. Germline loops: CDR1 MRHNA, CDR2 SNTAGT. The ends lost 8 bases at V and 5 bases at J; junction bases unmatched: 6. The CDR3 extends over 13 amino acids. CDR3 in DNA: TGTGCCAGCTCTAGACAGGGCAACAATGAGCAGTTCTTC. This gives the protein CASSRQGNNEQFF.

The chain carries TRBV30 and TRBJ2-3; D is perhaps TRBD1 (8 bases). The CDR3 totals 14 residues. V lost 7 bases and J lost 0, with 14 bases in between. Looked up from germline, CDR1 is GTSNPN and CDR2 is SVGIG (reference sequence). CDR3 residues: CAYDRGLSTDTQYF. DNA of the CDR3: TGTGCCTACGACAGGGGACTAAGCACAGATACGCAGTATTTT.

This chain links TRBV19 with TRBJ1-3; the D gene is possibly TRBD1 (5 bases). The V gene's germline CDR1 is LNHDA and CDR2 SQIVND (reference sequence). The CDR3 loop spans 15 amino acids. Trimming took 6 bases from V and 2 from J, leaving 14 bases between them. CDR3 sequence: CASSRGSGTGNTIYF. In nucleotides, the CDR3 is TGTGCCAGTAGCCGGGGGTCGGGGACTGGAAACACCATATATTTT. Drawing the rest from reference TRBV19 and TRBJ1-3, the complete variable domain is DGGITQSPKYLFRKEGQNVTLSCEQNLNHDAMYWYRQDPGQGLRLIYYSQIVNDFQKGDIAEGYSVSREKKESFPLTVTSAQKNPTAFYLCASSRGSGTGNTIYFGEGSWLTVV.

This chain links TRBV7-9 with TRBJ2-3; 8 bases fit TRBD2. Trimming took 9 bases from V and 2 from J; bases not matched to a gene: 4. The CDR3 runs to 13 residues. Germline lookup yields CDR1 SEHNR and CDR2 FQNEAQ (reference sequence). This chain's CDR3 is CASRTSHTDTQYF. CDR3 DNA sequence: TGTGCCAGTCGGACTAGCCACACAGATACGCAGTATTTT.

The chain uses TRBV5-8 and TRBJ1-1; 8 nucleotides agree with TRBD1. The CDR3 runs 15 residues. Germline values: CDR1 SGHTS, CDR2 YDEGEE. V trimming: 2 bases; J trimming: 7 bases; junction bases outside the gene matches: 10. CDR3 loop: CASSFQGQGWFEAFF. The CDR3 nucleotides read TGTGCCAGCAGCTTCCAAGGACAGGGATGGTTTGAAGCTTTCTTT. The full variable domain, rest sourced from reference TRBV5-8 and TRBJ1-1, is EAGVTQSPTHLIKTRGQQATLRCSPISGHTSVYWYQQALGLGLQFLLWYDEGEERNRGNFPPRFSGRQFPNYSSELNVNALELEDSALYLCASSFQGQGWFEAFFGQGTRLTVV.

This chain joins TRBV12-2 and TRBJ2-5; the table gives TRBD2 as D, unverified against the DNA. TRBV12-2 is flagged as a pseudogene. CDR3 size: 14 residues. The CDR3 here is CASRSSGSQETQYF. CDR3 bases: TGTGCAAGTCGCTCTTCGGGATCCCAAGAGACCCAGTACTTC.

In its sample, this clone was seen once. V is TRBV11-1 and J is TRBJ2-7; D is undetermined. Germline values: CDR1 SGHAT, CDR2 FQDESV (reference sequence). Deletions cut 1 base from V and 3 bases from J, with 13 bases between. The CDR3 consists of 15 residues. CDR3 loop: CASSLGAAAIYEQYF. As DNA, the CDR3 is TGTGCCAGCAGCTTAGGGGCAGCCGCCATCTACGAGCAGTACTTC.

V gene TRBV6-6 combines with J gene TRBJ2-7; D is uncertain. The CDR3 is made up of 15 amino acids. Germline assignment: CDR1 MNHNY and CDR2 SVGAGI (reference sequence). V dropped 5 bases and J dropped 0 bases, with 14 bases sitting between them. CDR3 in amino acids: CASSANSRGSYEQYF. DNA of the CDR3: TGTGCCAGCAGTGCCAATTCAAGAGGCTCCTACGAGCAGTACTTC.

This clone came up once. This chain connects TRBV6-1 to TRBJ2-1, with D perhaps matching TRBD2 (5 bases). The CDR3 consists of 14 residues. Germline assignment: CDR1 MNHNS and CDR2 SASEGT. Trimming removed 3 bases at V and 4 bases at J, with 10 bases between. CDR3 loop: CASSDSGSYNEQFF. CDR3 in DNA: TGTGCCAGCAGTGATAGTGGGAGTTACAATGAGCAGTTCTTC.

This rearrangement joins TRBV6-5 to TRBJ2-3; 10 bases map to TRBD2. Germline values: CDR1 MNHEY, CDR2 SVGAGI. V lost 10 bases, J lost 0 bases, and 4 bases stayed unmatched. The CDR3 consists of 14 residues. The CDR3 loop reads CATRLAGSTDTQYF. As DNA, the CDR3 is TGTGCCACTAGACTAGCGGGTAGCACAGATACGCAGTATTTT.

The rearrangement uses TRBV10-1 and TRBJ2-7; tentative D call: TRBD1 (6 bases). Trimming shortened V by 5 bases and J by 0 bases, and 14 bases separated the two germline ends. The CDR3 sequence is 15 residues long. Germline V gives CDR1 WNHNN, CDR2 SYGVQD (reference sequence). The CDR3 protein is CASSPRTDPSYEQYF. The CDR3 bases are TGCGCCAGCAGTCCCAGGACAGACCCCTCCTACGAGCAGTACTTC.

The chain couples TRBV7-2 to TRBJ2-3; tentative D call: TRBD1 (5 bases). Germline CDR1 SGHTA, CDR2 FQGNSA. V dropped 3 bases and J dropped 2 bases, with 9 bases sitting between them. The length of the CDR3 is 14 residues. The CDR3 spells CASSFRQHTDTQYF. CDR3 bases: TGTGCCAGCAGCTTTCGACAGCACACAGATACGCAGTATTTT.

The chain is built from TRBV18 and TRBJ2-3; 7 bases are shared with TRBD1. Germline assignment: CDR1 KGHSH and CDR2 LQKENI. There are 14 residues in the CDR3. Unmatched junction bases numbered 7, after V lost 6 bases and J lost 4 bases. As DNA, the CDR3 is TGTGCCAGCTCCACAGGGGAACTCCCAGATACGCAGTATTTT. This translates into CASSTGELPDTQYF.

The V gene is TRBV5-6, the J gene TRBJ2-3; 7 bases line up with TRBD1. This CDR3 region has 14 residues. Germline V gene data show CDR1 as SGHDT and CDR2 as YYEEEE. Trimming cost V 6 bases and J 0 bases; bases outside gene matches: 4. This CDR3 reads CASNWGQSTDTQYF. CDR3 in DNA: TGTGCCAGCAACTGGGGACAGAGCACAGATACGCAGTATTTT.

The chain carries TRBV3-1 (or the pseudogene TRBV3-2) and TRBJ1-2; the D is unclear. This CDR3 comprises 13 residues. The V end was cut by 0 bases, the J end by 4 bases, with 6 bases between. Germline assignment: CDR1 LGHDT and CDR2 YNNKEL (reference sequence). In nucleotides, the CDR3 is TGTGCCAGCAGCCAAGAGAGGGTCTATGGCTACACCTTC. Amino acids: CASSQERVYGYTF.

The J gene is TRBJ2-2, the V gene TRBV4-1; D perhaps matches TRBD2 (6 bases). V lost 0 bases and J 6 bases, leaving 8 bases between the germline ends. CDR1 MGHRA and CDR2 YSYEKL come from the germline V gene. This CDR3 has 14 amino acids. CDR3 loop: CASSQDRGSGELFF. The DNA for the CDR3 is TGCGCCAGCAGCCAAGATCGGGGGTCCGGGGAGCTGTTTTTT.

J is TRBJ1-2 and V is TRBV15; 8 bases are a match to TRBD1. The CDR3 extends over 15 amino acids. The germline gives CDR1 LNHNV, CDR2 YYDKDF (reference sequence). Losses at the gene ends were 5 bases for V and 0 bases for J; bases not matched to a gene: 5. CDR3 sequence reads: CATSEDREANYGYTF. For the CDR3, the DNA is TGTGCCACCAGCGAGGACAGGGAAGCTAACTATGGCTACACCTTC. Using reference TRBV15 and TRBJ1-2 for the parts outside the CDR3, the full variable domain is DAMVIQNPRYQVTQFGKPVTLSCSQTLNHNVMYWYQQKSSQAPKLLFHYYDKDFNNEADTPDNFQSRRPNTSFCFLDIRSPGLGDTAMYLCATSEDREANYGYTFGSGTRLTVV.

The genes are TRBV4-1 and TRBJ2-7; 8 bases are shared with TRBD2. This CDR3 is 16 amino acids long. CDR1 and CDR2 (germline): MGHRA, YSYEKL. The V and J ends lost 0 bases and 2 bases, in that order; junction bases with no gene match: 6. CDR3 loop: CASSQDQSGRTYEQYF. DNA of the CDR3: TGCGCCAGCAGCCAAGATCAAAGCGGGAGAACCTACGAGCAGTACTTC.

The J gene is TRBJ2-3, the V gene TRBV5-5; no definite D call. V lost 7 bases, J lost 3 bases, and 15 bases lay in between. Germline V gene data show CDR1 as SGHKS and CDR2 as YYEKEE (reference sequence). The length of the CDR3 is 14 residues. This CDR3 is CASDTNGLTDTQYF. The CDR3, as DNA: TGTGCCAGCGACACAAACGGATTGACAGATACGCAGTATTTT. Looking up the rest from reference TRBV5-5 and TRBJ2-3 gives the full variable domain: DAGVTQSPTHLIKTRGQQVTLRCSPISGHKSVSWYQQVLGQGPQFIFQYYEKEERGRGNFPDRFSARQFPNYSSELNVNALLLGDSALYLCASDTNGLTDTQYFGPGTRLTVL.